Listed here are 18 T cell receptor beta chains from one sample, sequenced in a study of CD8 T cells in Susac syndrome. RNA, at about 0.5 to 1 ug, was reverse transcribed with random hexamers. TCRdb recomputed calls from the immunoSEQ multiplex PCR reads with MiXCR, one row per CDR3 protein. The sample holds fewer than 150,000 distinct CDR3 sequences; around 94% are singletons and the top ten take 0.25% to 0.3%. Sequenced sample: CD8+ T cells from PBMCs. The origin of the receptors is a human donor in good health.

This rearrangement joins TRBV7-9 to TRBJ2-5; 10 positions match TRBD2. The CDR3 is 14 residues long. Germline assignment: CDR1 SEHNR and CDR2 FQNEAQ (reference sequence). V shed 7 bases, J shed 5 bases, and the junction held 7 bases outside the gene matches. The CDR3 DNA reads TGTGCCAGCAACCTAGCGGGAGTAGAGGAGACCCAGTACTTC. It yields the protein CASNLAGVEETQYF.

CDR3 protein: CSAPGGVAGYTF. The CDR3 DNA is TGCAGTGCTCCTGGAGGGGTTGCTGGCTACACCTTC. The chain couples TRBV20-1 to TRBJ1-2, with a possible D match to TRBD1 (5 bases). V lost 5 bases to trimming and J lost 7 bases, with 14 bases between them. Germline lookup yields CDR1 DFQATT and CDR2 SNEGSKA (reference sequence). This CDR3 region has 12 residues.

The rearrangement uses TRBV7-8 and TRBJ2-2; D is possibly TRBD2 (5 bases). Germline V gives CDR1 SGHVS, CDR2 FQNEAQ. This CDR3 has 15 residues. V was cut by 0 bases and J by 5 bases, with 10 bases left in between. In DNA, the CDR3 is TGTGCCAGCAGCTTAGCGGGAGTGCGTACCGGGGAGCTGTTTTTT. This encodes CASSLAGVRTGELFF.

The V call is TRBV7-8, the J call TRBJ2-4; 7 bases agree with TRBD2. CDR1 is SGHVS and CDR2 is FQNEAQ in the germline V gene. The CDR3 runs to 16 residues. The J segment lost 1 base and the V segment lost 2 bases, leaving 5 bases of the junction unmatched. The CDR3 DNA reads TGTGCCAGCAGCTTAAAAGCGGGAAAGGCCAAAAACATTCAGTACTTC. Translated: CASSLKAGKAKNIQYF.

The chain employs TRBV27 and TRBJ2-7; D ambiguous. The CDR3 spans 14 residues. V was clipped by 2 bases and J by 0 bases, with 8 bases between them. Looked up from germline, CDR1 is MNHEY and CDR2 is SMNVEV (reference sequence). DNA for the CDR3: TGTGCCAGCAGTTTAATAAGGAGCTCCTACGAGCAGTACTTC. It yields the protein CASSLIRSSYEQYF.

This clonotype was found once. The chain uses TRBV12-3 or TRBV12-4 and TRBJ2-1; no definite D call. Trimming pared 2 bases from V and 2 bases from J, leaving 7 bases between. The CDR3 runs 14 residues. CDR3 sequence: CASSLRPTYNEQFF. CDR3 in DNA: TGTGCCAGCAGTTTAAGGCCCACCTACAATGAGCAGTTCTTC.

The genes are TRBV29-1 and TRBJ1-2, with 7 positions matching TRBD1. This CDR3 contains 14 residues. From germline, CDR1 is SQVTM and CDR2 ANQGSEA. With 2 bases clipped from V and 3 bases from J, the junction kept 6 bases outside the gene matches. CDR3 nucleotides: TGCAGCGTTGAACAAAGCGGGACAGACTATGGCTACACCTTC. Residues: CSVEQSGTDYGYTF.

The chain has TRBV24-1 and TRBJ1-2, with a weak D call TRBD1 (5 bases). CDR3 length: 11 amino acids. V was shortened by 6 bases and J by 13 bases, with 14 bases between the two germline ends. The germline V gene encodes CDR1 KGHDR and CDR2 SFDVKD. The CDR3 sequence: CATSTGRIVTF. The CDR3 bases are TGTGCCACCAGTACAGGACGCATCGTCACCTTC.

The V call is TRBV4-2, the J call TRBJ2-2, with TRBD2 as a possible D gene (5 bases). V was shortened by 4 bases and J by 4 bases, with 16 bases between the two germline ends. Per the germline V gene, CDR1 is LGHNA and CDR2 is YNFKEQ. This CDR3 is 16 amino acids long. In nucleotides, the CDR3 is TGTGCCAGCAGCCCCTCGACGGGGATCGTCACCGGGGAGCTGTTTTTT. Translating gives CASSPSTGIVTGELFF.

The chain joins TRBV7-9 to TRBJ2-5; 10 bases map to TRBD2. The CDR3 has 16 amino acids. Germline V lookup: CDR1 SEHNR, CDR2 FQNEAQ (reference sequence). Trimming removed 0 bases from V and 0 bases from J; junction bases left unmatched: 1. CDR3 region: CASSLATSGDQETQYF. CDR3 bases: TGTGCCAGCAGCTTAGCTACTAGCGGGGACCAAGAGACCCAGTACTTC. The full variable domain, in which reference TRBV7-9 and TRBJ2-5 provide the parts outside the CDR3, is DTGVSQNPRHKITKRGQNVTFRCDPISEHNRLYWYRQTLGQGPEFLTYFQNEAQLEKSRLLSDRFSAERPKGSFSTLEIQRTEQGDSAMYLCASSLATSGDQETQYFGPGTRLLVL.

The chain has TRBV27 and TRBJ2-7; D is unclear. The CDR3 has 13 amino acids. The V and J ends lost 3 bases and 5 bases respectively, with 11 bases between them. CDR1 and CDR2 (germline): MNHEY, SMNVEV (reference sequence). The DNA of the CDR3 is TGTGCCAGCAGTTTTTACGGTCTCCACGAGCAGTACTTC. This encodes CASSFYGLHEQYF.

This clonotype was detected once. This chain joins TRBV7-9 and TRBJ2-7, with D perhaps TRBD1 (6 bases). Trimming stripped 7 bases from V and 4 bases from J, with 11 bases between. The CDR3 runs 12 residues. The germline gives CDR1 SEHNR, CDR2 FQNEAQ (reference sequence). The CDR3 region is CASTGTKYEQYF. CDR3 DNA sequence: TGTGCCAGCACCGGGACAAAGTACGAGCAGTACTTC.

The CDR3 reads CSAHYAGTGLSTDTQYF. The CDR3 region has the DNA TGCAGCGCCCATTATGCCGGGACAGGGCTTAGCACAGATACGCAGTATTTT. This rearrangement joins TRBV29-1 to TRBJ2-3; 9 bases line up with TRBD1. This CDR3 region has 17 residues. Germline V gene lookup returns CDR1 SQVTM and CDR2 ANQGSEA. V dropped 7 bases and J dropped 0; count of bases not matched to a gene: 14.

This chain uses TRBV7-3 with TRBJ2-1; TRBD2 agrees at 9 bases. With 5 bases clipped from V and 9 bases from J, the junction kept 11 bases outside the gene matches. Germline assignment: CDR1 SGHTA and CDR2 FQGTGA. The CDR3 has 15 amino acids. The CDR3 DNA reads as TGTGCCAGCAGCCCCCCCCCGGGACTAGCCGTTGAGCAGTTCTTC. It specifies CASSPPPGLAVEQFF. The full variable domain, its missing parts supplied by reference TRBV7-3 and TRBJ2-1, is GAGVSQTPSNKVTEKGKYVELRCDPISGHTALYWYRQSLGQGPEFLIYFQGTGAADDSGLPNDRFFAVRPEGSVSTLKIQRTERGDSAVYLCASSPPPGLAVEQFFGPGTRLTVL.

This clonotype was detected once. V usage is TRBV4-1 and J usage is TRBJ1-2; D gene ambiguous. This CDR3 contains 13 residues. Germline V gives CDR1 MGHRA, CDR2 YSYEKL. Trimming left V 0 bases short and J 8 bases short, with 10 bases between. The CDR3 DNA reads as TGCGCCAGCAGCCAAGACGAATCTCCGGGCTACACCTTC. Translation: CASSQDESPGYTF.

The chain has TRBV27 and TRBJ2-5; D possibly corresponds to TRBD1 (5 bases). V lost 0 bases to trimming and J lost 5 bases, with 13 bases between them. The germline V gene has CDR1 MNHEY and CDR2 SMNVEV (reference sequence). The CDR3 is 15 residues long. CDR3 in amino acids: CASSLSGLPAETQYF. As DNA, the CDR3 is TGTGCCAGCAGTTTATCGGGGCTCCCGGCGGAGACCCAGTACTTC.

This chain connects TRBV29-1 to TRBJ2-2, with 7 bases matching TRBD2. There are 16 residues in the CDR3. CDR1 and CDR2 (germline): SQVTM, ANQGSEA. The trim removed 2 bases at V and 0 bases at J, leaving 6 bases unmatched. The CDR3 sequence: CSVELAGAPNTGELFF. In nucleotides, the CDR3 is TGCAGCGTTGAATTGGCGGGAGCCCCGAACACCGGGGAGCTGTTTTTT.

The rearrangement uses TRBV5-6 and TRBJ1-2, with 11 positions matching TRBD1. The CDR3 extends over 15 amino acids. Germline V gene data show CDR1 as SGHDT and CDR2 as YYEEEE. The V and J ends lost 5 bases and 4 bases, in that order; junction bases with no gene match: 7. The CDR3 sequence is CASSGTGGGFYGYTF. The CDR3 DNA is TGTGCCAGCAGTGGGACAGGGGGAGGCTTCTATGGCTACACCTTC.